The clone carrying this T cell receptor beta chain has at least ten counts. Its antigen remains unidentified. This sample is part of a study of neurological immune-mediated disorders. Study-level points and caveats: The most TCR clonal expansion was seen in HTLV-1-associated myelopathy, whereas the least was seen in multiple sclerosis, below the level in healthy controls. Sharing of CDR3 amino acid sequences among expanded clones across subjects was absent, suggesting private repertoires in all groups.

V lost 6 bases, J lost 4 bases, and 7 bases stayed unmatched. The CDR3 contains 14 residues. It was from 2 million PBMCs stored at -80 C that the unsorted libraries were obtained. The authors produced cDNA by 5'RACE using 10-nucleotide random UMIs. TCRdb re-derived calls from the 5' RACE reads in MiXCR, one entry per CDR3 protein. The table includes some 48,000 distinct CDR3 sequences, about a tenth detected once. This chain links TRBV12-3 or TRBV12-4 with TRBJ2-3, with 7 nucleotides matching TRBD1. The source of this sequence is a middle-aged woman with HTLV-1-associated myelopathy (HAM/TSP). The sample taken for sequencing was PBMCs. This CDR3 reads CASSKGAWADTQYF. For the CDR3, the DNA is TGTGCCAGCAGCAAGGGGGCCTGGGCAGATACGCAGTATTTT.